This entry features one T cell receptor (beta chain) sequence. Per germline, CDR1 MNHGY and CDR2 SAAAGT. CDR3 length: 14 amino acids. Trimming took off 10 bases at V and 1 base at J, with 13 bases between the two ends. TCRdb re-called the PCR reads with MiXCR, one entry per CDR3 protein. This table holds around 12,000 distinct CDR3 sequences, about 50% found once. The data derive from a study of immune characterization of retroperitoneal liposarcoma. The genes are TRBV6-8 and TRBJ2-2; D is possibly TRBD1 or TRBD2 (5 bases each). The sequence derives from a female donor with retroperitoneal liposarcoma. Sequencing was done on a sample of tumor tissue. This chain's CDR3 is CATSGPKNTGELFF. The CDR3 DNA follows: TGTGCCACCTCGGGACCGAAGAACACCGGGGAGCTGTTTTTT.